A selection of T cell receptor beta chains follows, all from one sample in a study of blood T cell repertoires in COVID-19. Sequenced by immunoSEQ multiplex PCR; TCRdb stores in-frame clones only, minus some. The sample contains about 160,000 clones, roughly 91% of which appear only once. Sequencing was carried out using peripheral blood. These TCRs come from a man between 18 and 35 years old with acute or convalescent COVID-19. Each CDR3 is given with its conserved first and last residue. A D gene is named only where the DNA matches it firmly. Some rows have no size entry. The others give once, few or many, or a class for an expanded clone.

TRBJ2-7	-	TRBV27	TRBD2	TGTGCCAGCAGTTCTCCGCGGGGGTGGCTGCAGAACGAGCAGTACTTC	CASSSPRGWLQNEQYF
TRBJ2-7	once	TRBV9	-	TGTGCCAGCAGCGTAGGCGTAGCGGAGACCTACGAGCAGTACTTC	CASSVGVAETYEQYF
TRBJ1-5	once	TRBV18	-	TGTGCCAGCTCCCTAAGGCCCCCCTCAGGGAATCAGCCCCAGCATTTT	CASSLRPPSGNQPQHF
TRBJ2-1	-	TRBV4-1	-	TGCGCCAGCAGCCAAGCCAGGGAGCAGTTCTTC	CASSQAREQFF
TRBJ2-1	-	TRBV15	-	TGTGCCACCAGCAGAGATAGGCGGCTAAGCTCCTACAATGAGCAGTTCTTC	CATSRDRRLSSYNEQFF
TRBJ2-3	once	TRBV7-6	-	TGTGCCAGCAGCTTAGTGGGAGGCAGAGACACAGATACGCAGTATTTT	CASSLVGGRDTDTQYF
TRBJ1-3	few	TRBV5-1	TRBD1	TGCGCCAGCAGCTCACAGGGGGTTAACTTGGGGTCTGGAAACACCATATATTTT	CASSSQGVNLGSGNTIYF
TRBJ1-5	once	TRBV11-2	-	TGTGCCAGCAGCTTAGGTCGCAGGGAAGACAATCAGCCCCAGCATTTT	CASSLGRREDNQPQHF
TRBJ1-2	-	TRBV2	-	TGTGCCAGCAGGGGGTCCGGGGGCTATGGCTACACCTTC	CASRGSGGYGYTF
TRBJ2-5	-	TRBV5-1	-	TGCGCCAGCAGCTTGGGGGCGGGAGAGACCCAGTACTTC	CASSLGAGETQYF
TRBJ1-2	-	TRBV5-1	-	TGCGCCAGCAGCTTGGAGGCCAGGGGCTATGGCTACACCTTC	CASSLEARGYGYTF
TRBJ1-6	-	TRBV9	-	TGTGCCAGCAGCGTAGCGACAGGCCAGCTAGCACCCCTCCACTTT	CASSVATGQLAPLHF
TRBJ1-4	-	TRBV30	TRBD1	TGTGCCTGGATACCCCGGGACAGAAAAAATGAAAAACTGTTTTTT	CAWIPRDRKNEKLFF
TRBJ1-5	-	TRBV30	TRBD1	TGTGCCTGGGATACTGGAACAGGGGGCGGGGATCAGCCCCAGCATTTT	CAWDTGTGGGDQPQHF
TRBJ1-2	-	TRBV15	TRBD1	TGTGCCACCAGCAGTCGGGACAGGGAACTGTTCTATGGCTACACCTTC	CATSSRDRELFYGYTF